Below are 8 T cell receptor beta chains sequenced from a single sample in a study of blood T cell repertoires in COVID-19. Sequencing was performed with immunoSEQ multiplex PCR; in TCRdb, only in-frame clones are kept and a portion is missing. The top ten clones hold approximately 1.5% of a sample with 350,000 to 500,000 clones, 70% to 90% of them seen once. Material for sequencing was PBMCs or T cells enriched from blood (not recorded which). These receptors were taken from a woman between 18 and 30 years old who had been exposed to COVID-19.

The chain carries TRBV5-1 and TRBJ2-7; 10 nucleotides match TRBD2. J lost 7 bases, V lost 1 base, and 11 bases had no gene match. The CDR3 is 16 residues long. Germline-derived CDR1 and CDR2 are SGHRS and YFSETQ. CDR3 DNA: TGCGCCAGCAGCTTGACTAGCGGGACAGTCGCAGGAGAGCAGTACTTC. This translates into CASSLTSGTVAGEQYF.

The V and J genes are TRBV19 and TRBJ2-7, with a possible D match to TRBD2 (7 bases). Germline CDR1 LNHDA, CDR2 SQIVND (reference sequence). The CDR3 is made up of 13 amino acids. The V end lost 9 bases, the J end lost 7 bases, and 19 bases lay between the germline ends. CDR3: CASRGDTRVEQYF. DNA of the CDR3: TGTGCCAGCCGGGGGGACACCCGCGTAGAGCAGTACTTC.

The V call is TRBV13, the J call TRBJ2-7; 8 bases agree with TRBD2. V dropped 6 bases and J dropped 2; count of bases not matched to a gene: 9. This CDR3 is 15 amino acids long. The germline V gene encodes CDR1 PRHDT and CDR2 FYEKMQ (reference sequence). Here the CDR3 DNA reads TGTGCCAGCAGAATTTCACTAGCGGAGCCCTACGAGCAGTACTTC. Translation gives CASRISLAEPYEQYF.

This clone was counted only a few times. V is TRBV6-2 or TRBV6-3 and J is TRBJ2-4, with 7 bases matching TRBD1. The CDR3 spans 12 residues. The V and J ends lost 6 bases and 6 bases, in that order; junction bases with no gene match: 2. The V gene's germline CDR1 is MNHEY and CDR2 SVGEGT. Here the CDR3 reads CASSRTGNIQYF. The CDR3 DNA is TGTGCCAGCAGCCGGACAGGAAACATTCAGTACTTC.

The V and J genes are TRBV19 and TRBJ2-2, with 9 bases fitting TRBD1. Germline V CDR1 and CDR2: LNHDA, SQIVND (reference sequence). There are 15 residues in the CDR3. The junction had 8 bases not matched to a gene; V was cut back by 6 bases and J by 6 bases. The CDR3 DNA reads TGTGCCAGTAGGGCGCTGACAGGGGGGGCCGGGGAGCTGTTTTTT. It translates to CASRALTGGAGELFF.

This chain links TRBV10-3 with TRBJ1-4; 9 bases match TRBD1. After removal of 6 bases from V and 4 bases from J, the junction contained 6 bases not matched to a gene. Per the germline V gene, CDR1 is ENHRY and CDR2 is SYGVKD. The CDR3 extends over 15 amino acids. CDR3 coding DNA: TGTGCCATCAGACAGGGGGCGCAGGGTAATGAAAAACTGTTTTTT. It translates to CAIRQGAQGNEKLFF.

Worth noting for this clone: Other DNA sequences in this specimen translate into the identical CDR3. The chain joins TRBV5-1 to TRBJ2-5, with D hard to call. The germline V gene encodes CDR1 SGHRS and CDR2 YFSETQ. V lost 0 bases and J 1 base, leaving 7 bases between the germline ends. This CDR3 comprises 14 residues. CDR3 in DNA: TGCGCCAGCAGCTTGGTTGGCGGCCAAGAGACCCAGTACTTC. Translated, it gives CASSLVGGQETQYF.

As DNA, the CDR3 is TGCGCCAGCAGCTTGGCTAGCGGGGTTACGAACACCGGGGAGCTGTTTTTT. This translates into CASSLASGVTNTGELFF. The J gene is TRBJ2-2, the V gene TRBV5-1, with 9 bases identical to TRBD2. This CDR3 region has 17 residues. V was pared by 0 bases and J by 0 bases, with 3 bases of the junction left unmatched. Germline lookup yields CDR1 SGHRS and CDR2 YFSETQ.